This T cell receptor beta chain was identified during a study of OX40 agonist ivuxolimab in advanced cancers. The table came from immunoSEQ multiplex PCR; TCRdb's copy has only in-frame clones and leaves some out. The sample shows around 20,000 clones, approximately 86% of them seen only once. Study-wide findings and caveats: CD4+ and CD8+ T cells in blood underwent clonal expansion by week 6 at 0.1 to 3.0 mg/kg.

Germline V gene sequence: CDR1 MGHDK, CDR2 SYGVNS. V lost 2 bases, J lost 11 bases, and 15 bases lay in between. This CDR3 comprises 13 residues. Note on this clone: Antigen specificity is unknown.

The receptor comes from an adult with an advanced solid tumor such as melanoma, head and neck, liver or kidney cancer. V is TRBV25-1 and J is TRBJ1-1; D is perhaps TRBD1 (5 bases). This specimen consisted of CD4+ or CD8+ T cells sorted from blood, obtained in a trial of the OX40 agonist ivuxolimab. CDR3 sequence (DNA): TGTGCCAGCAGTGAAGGAGGGGCTGCACGGGCTTTCTTT. The encoded protein is CASSEGGAARAFF. The full variable domain, its missing parts supplied by reference TRBV25-1 and TRBJ1-1, is EADIYQTPRYLVIGTGKKITLECSQTMGHDKMYWYQQDPGMELHLIHYSYGVNSTEKGDLSSESTVSRIRTEHFPLTLESARPSHTSQYLCASSEGGAARAFFGQGTRLTVV.